This T cell receptor beta chain was recovered during a study of blood T cell repertoires in COVID-19. Overall study context: Collection of acute and convalescent COVID-19 samples took place in the United States, Italy and Spain. The cDNA or gDNA used as material had been derived from T cells, B-cell-depleted T cells, or PBMCs.

Looked up from germline, CDR1 is SEHNR and CDR2 is FQNEAQ (reference sequence). J lost 7 bases, V lost 5 bases, and 15 bases had no gene match. The CDR3 runs to 17 residues. Recovered status in Cohort 3 required two negative PCRs, clearance, or symptom resolution. The protocol was immunoSEQ multiplex PCR, while the TCRdb copy is restricted to in-frame clones and leaves out a portion. The table shows about 380,000 clones, with 88% occurring only once. The sequenced material came from PBMCs or T cells enriched from blood (not recorded which). This clonotype was obtained from a woman between 18 and 29 years old who had recovered from COVID-19. The chain has TRBV7-9 and TRBJ1-4; the match to TRBD1 covers 8 bases. CDR3 amino acids: CASSPRGPDRGGEKLFF. The CDR3 DNA sequence: TGTGCCAGCAGCCCTAGGGGCCCTGACAGGGGAGGTGAAAAACTGTTTTTT.